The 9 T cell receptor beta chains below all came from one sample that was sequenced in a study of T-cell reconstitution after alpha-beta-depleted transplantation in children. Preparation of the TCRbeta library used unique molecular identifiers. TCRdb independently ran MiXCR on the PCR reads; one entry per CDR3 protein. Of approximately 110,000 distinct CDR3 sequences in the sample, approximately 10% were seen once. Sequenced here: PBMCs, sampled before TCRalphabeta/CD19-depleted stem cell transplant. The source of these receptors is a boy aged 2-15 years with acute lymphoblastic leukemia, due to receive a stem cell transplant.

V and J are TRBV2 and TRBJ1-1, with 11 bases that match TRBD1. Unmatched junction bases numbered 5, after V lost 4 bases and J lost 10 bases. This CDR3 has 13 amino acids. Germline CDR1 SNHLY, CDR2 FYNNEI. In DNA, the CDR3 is TGTGCCAGCAGTGTTGGACAGGGGGCTTCAGCTTTCTTT. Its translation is CASSVGQGASAFF.

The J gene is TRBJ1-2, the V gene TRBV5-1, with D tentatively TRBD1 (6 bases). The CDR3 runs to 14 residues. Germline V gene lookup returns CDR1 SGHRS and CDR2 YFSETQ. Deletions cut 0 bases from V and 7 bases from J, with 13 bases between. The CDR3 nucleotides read TGCGCCAGCAGCTTGGGCCAGGGGCTGGTTGGCTACACCTTC. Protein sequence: CASSLGQGLVGYTF.

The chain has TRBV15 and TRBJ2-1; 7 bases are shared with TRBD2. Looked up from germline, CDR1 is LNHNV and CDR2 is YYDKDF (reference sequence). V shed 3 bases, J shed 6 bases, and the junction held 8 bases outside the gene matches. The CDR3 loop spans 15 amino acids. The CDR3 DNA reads TGTGCCACCAGCAGGCCCGGGACTAAGTCCAATGAGCAGTTCTTC. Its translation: CATSRPGTKSNEQFF. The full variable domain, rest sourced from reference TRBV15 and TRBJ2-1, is DAMVIQNPRYQVTQFGKPVTLSCSQTLNHNVMYWYQQKSSQAPKLLFHYYDKDFNNEADTPDNFQSRRPNTSFCFLDIRSPGLGDTAMYLCATSRPGTKSNEQFFGPGTRLTVL.

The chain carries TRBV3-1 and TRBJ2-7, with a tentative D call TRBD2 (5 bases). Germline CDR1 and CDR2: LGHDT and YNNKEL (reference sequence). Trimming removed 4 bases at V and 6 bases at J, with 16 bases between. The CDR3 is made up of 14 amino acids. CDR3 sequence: CASSPYRQAGEQYF. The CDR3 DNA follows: TGTGCCAGCAGCCCTTACCGGCAGGCGGGCGAGCAGTACTTC.

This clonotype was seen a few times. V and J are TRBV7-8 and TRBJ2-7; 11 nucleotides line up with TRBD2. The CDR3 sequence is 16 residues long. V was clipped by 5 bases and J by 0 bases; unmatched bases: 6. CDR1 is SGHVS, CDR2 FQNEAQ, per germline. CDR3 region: CASSVIAGGLSYEQYF. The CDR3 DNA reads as TGTGCCAGCAGCGTGATAGCGGGAGGGCTCTCCTACGAGCAGTACTTC.

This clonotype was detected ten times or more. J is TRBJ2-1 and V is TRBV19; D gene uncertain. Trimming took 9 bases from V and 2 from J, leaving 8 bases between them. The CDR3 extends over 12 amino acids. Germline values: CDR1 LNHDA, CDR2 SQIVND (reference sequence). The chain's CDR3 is CASKGTYNEQFF. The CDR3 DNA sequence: TGTGCCAGCAAAGGCACCTACAATGAGCAGTTCTTC.

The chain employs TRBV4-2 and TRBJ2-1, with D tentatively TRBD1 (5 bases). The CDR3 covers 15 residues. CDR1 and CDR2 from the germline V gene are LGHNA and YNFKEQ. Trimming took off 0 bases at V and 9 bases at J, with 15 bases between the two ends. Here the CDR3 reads CASSQDGLRVSEQFF. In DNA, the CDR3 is TGTGCCAGCAGCCAAGATGGTCTCAGGGTATCTGAGCAGTTCTTC.

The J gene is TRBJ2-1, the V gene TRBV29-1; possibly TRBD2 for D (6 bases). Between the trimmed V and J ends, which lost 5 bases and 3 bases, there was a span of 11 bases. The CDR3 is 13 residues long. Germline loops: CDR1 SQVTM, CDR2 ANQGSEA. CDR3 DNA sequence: TGCAGCGTTTCCGCGGGGAACTACAATGAGCAGTTCTTC. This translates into CSVSAGNYNEQFF.

DNA of the CDR3: TGTGCCAGCAGCAAAGTAGCTGCCGGGACGCTTTTCGTAACGCAGTATTTT. Its translation is CASSKVAAGTLFVTQYF. V usage is TRBV7-8 and J usage is TRBJ2-3, with D possibly being TRBD1 or TRBD2 (5 bases each). The CDR3 is made up of 17 amino acids. Trimming took off 5 bases at V and 9 bases at J, with 27 bases between the two ends. Germline V CDR1 and CDR2: SGHVS, FQNEAQ. The complete variable domain, with remaining parts taken from reference TRBV7-8 and TRBJ2-3, reads GAGVSQSPRYKVAKRGQDVALRCDPISGHVSLFWYQQALGQGPEFLTYFQNEAQLDKSGLPSDRFFAERPEGSVSTLKIQRTQQEDSAVYLCASSKVAAGTLFVTQYFGPGTRLTVL.